The source of this T cell receptor beta chain is a study of cytotoxic CD8 clonotypes in ibrutinib-treated CLL. CDR3 length: 11 amino acids. V lost 4 bases to trimming and J lost 7 bases, with 8 bases between them. Germline CDR1 and CDR2: MNHEY and SMNVEV (reference sequence). Findings and limits, study-wide: There were differences in sampling times between sustained-remission and progressing patients. Public clonotypes were seen rarely and were contracted or stable on treatment.

A note on this clone: Its antigen is not known.

Clones were sequenced by immunoSEQ multiplex PCR, and TCRdb holds only the in-frame ones, with some missing. This table holds 250,000 or so clones, about three quarters found once. The chain couples TRBV27 to TRBJ2-7, with D perhaps TRBD2 (5 bases). The input for sequencing was PBMCs, taken after 24 months of ibrutinib treatment. This clonotype originated in a human donor with chronic lymphocytic leukemia. The CDR3 DNA is TGTGCCAGCAGTTACCGGGGAGAGCAGTACTTC. Its translation: CASSYRGEQYF.